This T cell receptor (beta chain) was captured in a study of response to subunit inactivated influenza vaccine. Germline V gene sequence: CDR1 LGHNA, CDR2 YNFKEQ. The CDR3 extends over 12 amino acids. Trimming removed 0 bases at V and 6 bases at J, with 2 bases between. This clonotype was seen only a few times. TCRdb used MiXCR to reprocess the RT-PCR reads, holding one entry per CDR3 protein. The sample yields 500,000 to 600,000 distinct CDR3 sequences, about 15% seen once. The source material was CD4+ T cells sorted from PBMCs, sampled less than 30 months after vaccination. The sequence derives from a man aged 45 to 75 who received an inactivated influenza vaccine. The rearrangement uses TRBV4-2 and TRBJ1-4; no firm D call. Written as DNA, the CDR3 is TGTGCCAGCAGCCAAGAAGATGAAAAACTGTTTTTT. Translating it yields CASSQEDEKLFF.